The clone carrying this T cell receptor (beta chain) was seen only a few times. This sample was included in a study of identical twins. The germline V gene encodes CDR1 SNHLY and CDR2 FYNNEI. The CDR3 is 15 residues long. V was cut by 4 bases and J by 1 base, with 12 bases left in between. Using its own MiXCR run on the 5' RACE reads, TCRdb lists one record per CDR3 protein. The sample has hundreds of thousands of distinct CDR3 sequences, around 7.5% seen once. Donors uniformly comprised healthy Caucasians. In addition, the sample was reused for a study of yellow fever vaccine responses in identical twins.

The V call is TRBV2, the J call TRBJ2-3, with a tentative D call TRBD2 (5 bases). This receptor was taken from a woman between 18 and 29 years old in good health. Sequencing was performed on PBMCs. DNA of the CDR3: TGTGCCAGCAGTGCGGGGATTGGGGGCACAGATACGCAGTATTTT. It is translated as CASSAGIGGTDTQYF. The full variable domain, completed using reference TRBV2 and TRBJ2-3, is EPEVTQTPSHQVTQMGQEVILRCVPISNHLYFYWYRQILGQKVEFLVSFYNNEISEKSEIFDDQFSVERPDGSNFTLKIRSTKLEDSAMYFCASSAGIGGTDTQYFGPGTRLTVL.